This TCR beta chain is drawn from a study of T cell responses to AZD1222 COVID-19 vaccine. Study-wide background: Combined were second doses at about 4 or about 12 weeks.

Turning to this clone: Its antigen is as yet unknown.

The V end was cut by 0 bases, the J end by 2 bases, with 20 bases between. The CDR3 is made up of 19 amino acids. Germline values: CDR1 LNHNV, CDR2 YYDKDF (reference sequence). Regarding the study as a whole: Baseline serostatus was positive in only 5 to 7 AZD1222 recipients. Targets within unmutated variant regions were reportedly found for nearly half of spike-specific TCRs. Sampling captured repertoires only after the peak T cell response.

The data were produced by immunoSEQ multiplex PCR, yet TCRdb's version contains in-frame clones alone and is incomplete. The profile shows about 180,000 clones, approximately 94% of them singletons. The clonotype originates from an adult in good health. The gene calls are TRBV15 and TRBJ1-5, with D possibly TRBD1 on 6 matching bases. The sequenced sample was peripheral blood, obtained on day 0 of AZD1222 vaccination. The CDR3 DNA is TGTGCCACCAGCAGAGATTGGACCACACAGGGTTTTGGCAATCAGCCCCAGCATTTT. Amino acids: CATSRDWTTQGFGNQPQHF.